These 18 T cell receptor beta chains share one sample of origin, sequenced in a study of identical twins. TCRdb reanalysed the 5' RACE reads using MiXCR and keeps one entry per CDR3 protein. The data show under 450,000 distinct CDR3 sequences, approximately 17% seen once. Sequenced input: naive T cells sorted from blood. These receptors all stem from a man aged 50-60 years in good health.

Many counts were recorded for this clonotype. The chain is built from TRBV20-1 and TRBJ2-2; 8 bases map to TRBD2. V was clipped by 5 bases and J by 5 bases; unmatched bases: 10. The CDR3 spans 15 residues. CDR1 DFQATT and CDR2 SNEGSKA come from the germline V gene (reference sequence). CDR3 nucleotides: TGCAGTGCTCGAAGAGCGGGAGTAAGGACCGGGGAGCTGTTTTTT. This sequence encodes CSARRAGVRTGELFF.

This clonotype has more than one count but fewer than ten. CDR3 bases: TGTGCCAGCAACCCACGGGACAGGGGTCCCACCGGGGAGCTGTTTTTT. Protein product: CASNPRDRGPTGELFF. The chain couples TRBV27 to TRBJ2-2, with 10 bases identical to TRBD1. Per germline, CDR1 MNHEY and CDR2 SMNVEV (reference sequence). The CDR3 is 16 residues long. After removal of 7 bases from V and 4 bases from J, the junction contained 9 bases not matched to a gene.

This clonotype has ten or more counts. This sequence joins TRBV20-1 and TRBJ2-1; 9 nucleotides match TRBD2. CDR3 length equals 18 residues. Germline CDR1 DFQATT, CDR2 SNEGSKA (reference sequence). The junction had 18 bases not matched to a gene; V was cut back by 6 bases and J by 3 bases. CDR3 nucleotide sequence: TGCAGTGCCCCCGCCCGGGAGGTGGCGGGAGGGAACTACAATGAGCAGTTCTTC. Amino acid sequence: CSAPAREVAGGNYNEQFF.

This clonotype was seen repeatedly, ten times or more. The CDR3 sequence is CSRRWGPNYGYTF. CDR3 coding DNA: TGCAGTAGACGGTGGGGGCCCAACTATGGCTACACCTTC. The chain recombines TRBV20-1 with TRBJ1-2; D perhaps matches TRBD1 (6 bases). With 8 bases removed from V and 2 bases from J, the gap between germline ends came to 15 bases. Germline lookup yields CDR1 DFQATT and CDR2 SNEGSKA (reference sequence). The CDR3 loop spans 13 amino acids.

V is TRBV27 and J is TRBJ2-7; D ambiguous. Trimming pared 4 bases from V and 2 bases from J, leaving 9 bases between. CDR1 and CDR2 (germline): MNHEY, SMNVEV (reference sequence). The CDR3 totals 13 residues. CDR3 coding DNA: TGTGCCAGCAGTTCCCGGAAAGCCTACGAGCAGTACTTC. Translating gives CASSSRKAYEQYF.

This clonotype was seen more than once but under ten times. The J gene is TRBJ2-1, the V gene TRBV6-4, with TRBD1 as a possible D gene (6 bases). The CDR3 is 14 residues long. Germline V gives CDR1 MRHNA, CDR2 SNTAGT. Trimming removed 3 bases at V and 4 bases at J, with 10 bases between. The CDR3 nucleotides are TGTGCCAGCAGTGAGTCAGGGGAGTACAATGAGCAGTTCTTC. It yields the protein CASSESGEYNEQFF.

The rearrangement links TRBV24-1 to TRBJ2-1, with 8 bases lining up with TRBD2. Germline-derived CDR1 and CDR2 are KGHDR and SFDVKD. The CDR3 is made up of 15 amino acids. The J segment lost 3 bases and the V segment lost 1 base, leaving 1 base of the junction unmatched. Written as DNA, the CDR3 is TGTGCCACCAGTGATTTAACTAGCGGCTACAATGAGCAGTTCTTC. Its protein product is CATSDLTSGYNEQFF.

This clonotype was counted only a few times. V gene TRBV29-1 combines with J gene TRBJ1-1; tentative D call: TRBD1 (6 bases). Germline V gene sequence: CDR1 SQVTM, CDR2 ANQGSEA. Between the trimmed V and J ends, which lost 6 bases and 0 bases, there was a span of 17 bases. The CDR3 has 15 amino acids. CDR3 DNA: TGCAGCGTCATCCACGGCGGACAGCTGAACACTGAAGCTTTCTTT. Protein sequence: CSVIHGGQLNTEAFF.

The chain links TRBV12-3 or TRBV12-4 to TRBJ2-1; the D gene could be TRBD1 or TRBD2 (5 bases each). V lost 5 bases and J 8 bases, leaving 10 bases between the germline ends. The CDR3 totals 12 residues. This CDR3 reads CASSPGTHEQFF. The CDR3 coding sequence is TGTGCCAGCAGTCCAGGGACCCATGAGCAGTTCTTC.

This clonotype was counted between two and nine times. CDR3 protein: CASDGLAYNEQFF. In DNA, the CDR3 is TGTGCCAGCGACGGACTGGCTTACAATGAGCAGTTCTTC. The chain recombines TRBV28 with TRBJ2-1; D perhaps matches TRBD2 (5 bases). V lost 8 bases and J lost 4, with 12 bases in between. Germline values: CDR1 MDHEN, CDR2 SYDVKM. CDR3 length: 13 residues.

V usage is TRBV11-2 and J usage is TRBJ2-3; TRBD2 matches at 7 bases. Germline trimming cut 1 base from V and 2 bases from J; bases unmatched to any gene: 9. The CDR3 extends over 17 amino acids. Germline V gene sequence: CDR1 SGHAT, CDR2 FQNNGV. DNA for the CDR3: TGTGCCAGCAGCTTAGTGGCTAGCGGAACGCTCACAGATACGCAGTATTTT. This translates into CASSLVASGTLTDTQYF.

This clonotype was detected ten times or more. This chain joins TRBV7-9 and TRBJ1-4, with a weak D call TRBD1 (6 bases). Trimming left V 1 base short and J 6 bases short, with 9 bases between. Germline loops: CDR1 SEHNR, CDR2 FQNEAQ (reference sequence). The CDR3 covers 14 residues. The CDR3 region has the DNA TGTGCCAGCAGCTTAGTCGGGGGCGATGAAAAACTGTTTTTT. It yields the protein CASSLVGGDEKLFF.

The DNA of the CDR3 is TGTGCCAGCAGCTCCTTTGGACAGGGTAAAACCGGGGAGCTGTTTTTT. Its protein product is CASSSFGQGKTGELFF. The chain carries TRBV5-4 and TRBJ2-2; 8 nucleotides align to TRBD1. CDR3 length equals 16 residues. The junction had 9 bases not matched to a gene; V was cut back by 3 bases and J by 5 bases. Germline lookup yields CDR1 SGHNT and CDR2 YYREEE (reference sequence).

The genes are TRBV7-3 and TRBJ1-1; 7 bases map to TRBD1. Germline values: CDR1 SGHTA, CDR2 FQGTGA. With 2 bases clipped from V and 6 bases from J, the junction kept 9 bases outside the gene matches. The CDR3 is 15 amino acids. CDR3 nucleotides: TGTGCCAGCAGCTTAGAGGGGGCAGCCTCTTCTGAAGCTTTCTTT. This encodes CASSLEGAASSEAFF.

Note on this clonotype: A much larger clone differs by one base, so this may be a read error. The chain uses TRBV6-1 and TRBJ1-1; D gene ambiguous. Germline-derived CDR1 and CDR2 are MNHNS and SASEGT. This CDR3 has 13 amino acids. V was trimmed by 8 bases and J by 3 bases, leaving 13 bases between them. CDR3 in DNA: TGTGCCAGCGGCCTCGGGTTGGACACTGAAGCTTTCTTT. Amino acids: CASGLGLDTEAFF.

The V gene is TRBV6-2 or TRBV6-3, the J gene TRBJ1-1, with a possible D match to TRBD1 (5 bases). V was cut by 0 bases and J by 3 bases, with 8 bases left in between. The CDR3 has 14 amino acids. The germline gives CDR1 MNHEY, CDR2 SVGEGT. CDR3 in amino acids: CASSYSPGHTEAFF. CDR3 nucleotide sequence: TGTGCCAGCAGTTACTCGCCGGGGCACACTGAAGCTTTCTTT.

This clonotype was detected many times. The chain is built from TRBV7-2 and TRBJ2-7; D uncertain. Trimming cost V 7 bases and J 2 bases, with 21 bases left between them. This CDR3 comprises 16 residues. Germline CDR1 and CDR2: SGHTA and FQGNSA. In nucleotides, the CDR3 is TGTGCCAGCACCTACTCTTCGCAGGTAGTAGCCTACGAGCAGTACTTC. Translating it yields CASTYSSQVVAYEQYF.

The chain uses TRBV24-1 and TRBJ2-1; the D gene could be TRBD1 or TRBD2 (5 bases each). The CDR3 has 13 residues. V shed 5 bases and J shed 7 bases, with 11 bases lying between them. The germline CDR1 and CDR2 sequences are KGHDR and SFDVKD. The CDR3 here is CATSVGRENEQFF. Written as DNA, the CDR3 is TGTGCCACCAGTGTCGGCAGGGAGAATGAGCAGTTCTTC.